The 10 T cell receptor beta chains below all came from one sample that was sequenced in a study of blood T cells in healthy people across ages. The second PCR ran 7 to 11 cycles with a sample-barcoded 5' primer and J-beta primers. TCRdb called the 5' RACE reads again in MiXCR, with one record for every CDR3 protein. The data contain 800,000 to 1,000,000 distinct CDR3 sequences, about 48% of them singletons. Sample: blood. The receptor source for this set is a man aged 25-45 years in good health.

Many counts were recorded for this clonotype. The V call is TRBV20-1, the J call TRBJ2-1; 8 bases line up with TRBD2. The CDR3 consists of 14 residues. J gave up 0 bases and V 3 bases, and 1 base lay outside the gene matches. Germline loops: CDR1 DFQATT, CDR2 SNEGSKA (reference sequence). The DNA of the CDR3 is TGCAGTGCTAGCGGGGGGGCCTCCTACAATGAGCAGTTCTTC. Its protein is CSASGGASYNEQFF.

This chain joins TRBV29-1 and TRBJ2-1, with D possibly TRBD1 on 5 matching bases. The DNA end lines up better with TRBJ2-7; the J call may be wrong. Per the germline V gene, CDR1 is SQVTM and CDR2 is ANQGSEA. This CDR3 has 14 amino acids. The CDR3 loop is CSVVGQGLYNEQYF. The CDR3 nucleotides are TGCAGCGTTGTGGGGCAGGGCTTGTACAATGAGCAGTACTTC.

The genes are TRBV4-1 and TRBJ1-1; a weak D match, TRBD1 (5 bases). Trimming cost V 0 bases and J 6 bases, with 14 bases left between them. The CDR3 spans 15 residues. CDR1 is MGHRA, CDR2 YSYEKL, per germline. This CDR3 is CASSQEAHRGAEAFF. The DNA of the CDR3 is TGCGCCAGCAGCCAAGAGGCACACAGAGGGGCTGAAGCTTTCTTT.

In its sample, this clonotype was seen a few times. The CDR3 reads CASSVRGQNTGELFF. CDR3 DNA: TGTGCCAGCAGTGTAAGGGGACAAAACACCGGGGAGCTGTTTTTT. The chain uses TRBV11-2 and TRBJ2-2; D perhaps matches TRBD1 (6 bases). Germline assignment: CDR1 SGHAT and CDR2 FQNNGV. The CDR3 runs 15 residues. V was pared by 6 bases and J by 2 bases, with 13 bases between.

This chain uses TRBV5-1 with TRBJ2-5, with D perhaps TRBD1 (5 bases). Trimming took off 4 bases at V and 1 base at J, with 11 bases between the two ends. The CDR3 contains 14 residues. The V gene's germline CDR1 is SGHRS and CDR2 YFSETQ. CDR3 region: CASSAQTVQETQYF. CDR3 nucleotides: TGCGCCAGCAGCGCCCAGACAGTCCAAGAGACCCAGTACTTC.

The rearrangement links TRBV7-2 to TRBJ2-2; 10 nucleotides align to TRBD2. Germline V gene lookup returns CDR1 SGHTA and CDR2 FQGNSA. This CDR3 spans 15 amino acids. Trimming cost V 5 bases and J 4 bases; bases outside gene matches: 4. The CDR3 is CASSPGLALTGELFF. The CDR3 nucleotides are TGTGCCAGCAGCCCGGGACTAGCGCTCACCGGGGAGCTGTTTTTT.

The table lists this clonotype with a few counts. The rearrangement joins TRBV20-1 to TRBJ1-4, with TRBD1 as a possible D gene (5 bases). Looked up from germline, CDR1 is DFQATT and CDR2 is SNEGSKA (reference sequence). There are 13 residues in the CDR3. Trimming removed 5 bases from V and 1 base from J, with 8 bases in between. The CDR3 sequence is CSAGQGTNEKLFF. DNA of the CDR3: TGCAGTGCTGGGCAGGGAACTAATGAAAAACTGTTTTTT.

This clonotype was observed once. The gene calls are TRBV30 and TRBJ1-5, with D perhaps matching TRBD1 (6 bases). Trimming took off 4 bases at V and 3 bases at J, with 16 bases between the two ends. CDR1 and CDR2 (germline): GTSNPN, SVGIG (reference sequence). The CDR3 contains 15 residues. CDR3 region: CAWKGAGVNNQPQHF. The CDR3 DNA sequence: TGTGCCTGGAAAGGGGCAGGGGTTAACAATCAGCCCCAGCATTTT. Full variable domain (remainder filled in from reference TRBV30 and TRBJ1-5): SQTIHQWPATLVQPVGSPLSLECTVEGTSNPNLYWYRQAAGRGLQLLFYSVGIGQISSEVPQNLSASRPQDRQFILSSKKLLLSDSGFYLCAWKGAGVNNQPQHFGDGTRLSIL.

The rearrangement joins TRBV12-3 or TRBV12-4 to TRBJ2-5, with D possibly being TRBD1 (5 bases). Trimming stripped 6 bases from V and 0 bases from J, with 8 bases between. The CDR3 consists of 13 residues. The CDR3 DNA sequence: TGTGCCAGCAGACGACAGCACCAAGAGACCCAGTACTTC. As protein: CASRRQHQETQYF.

The chain has TRBV6-2 or TRBV6-3 and TRBJ2-3; D unresolved. Trimming removed 2 bases from V and 0 bases from J, with 6 bases in between. The length of the CDR3 is 14 residues. Germline V gives CDR1 MNHEY, CDR2 SVGEGT. In DNA form, the CDR3 reads TGTGCCAGCAGTTACCCTCCGAGCACAGATACGCAGTATTTT. Translation gives CASSYPPSTDTQYF.